This T cell receptor (beta chain) derives from a study of esophageal squamous cell carcinoma under preoperative chemotherapy. Study-level information: Both tumor-infiltrating lymphocytes and peripheral blood T cells had their TCR repertoires profiled.

Study findings and constraints: After treatment, tumor-infiltrating lymphocytes apparently came partly from blood T cells.

Comments on this clonotype: Its antigen is not known.

Each CDR3 protein gets one entry after TCRdb re-called the PCR reads with MiXCR. The table includes roughly 30,000 distinct CDR3 sequences, approximately 51% detected once. The sample's time point: after preoperative PTX-NDP chemotherapy. Patients received paclitaxel-nedaplatin as preoperative chemotherapy before surgery. The CDR3 covers 15 residues. CDR1 and CDR2 from the germline V gene are SGHTA and FQGNSA. The V end was cut by 1 base, the J end by 4 bases, with 12 bases between. The sample here was taken from a patient given preoperative chemotherapy. V gene TRBV7-2 combines with J gene TRBJ2-3; D is uncertain. This receptor was identified in a human donor with esophageal squamous cell carcinoma. The donor label of this sample is uncertain. The CDR3 is CASSLVRSRADTQYF. CDR3 nucleotides: TGTGCCAGCAGCTTAGTGAGGTCCAGAGCAGATACGCAGTATTTT.